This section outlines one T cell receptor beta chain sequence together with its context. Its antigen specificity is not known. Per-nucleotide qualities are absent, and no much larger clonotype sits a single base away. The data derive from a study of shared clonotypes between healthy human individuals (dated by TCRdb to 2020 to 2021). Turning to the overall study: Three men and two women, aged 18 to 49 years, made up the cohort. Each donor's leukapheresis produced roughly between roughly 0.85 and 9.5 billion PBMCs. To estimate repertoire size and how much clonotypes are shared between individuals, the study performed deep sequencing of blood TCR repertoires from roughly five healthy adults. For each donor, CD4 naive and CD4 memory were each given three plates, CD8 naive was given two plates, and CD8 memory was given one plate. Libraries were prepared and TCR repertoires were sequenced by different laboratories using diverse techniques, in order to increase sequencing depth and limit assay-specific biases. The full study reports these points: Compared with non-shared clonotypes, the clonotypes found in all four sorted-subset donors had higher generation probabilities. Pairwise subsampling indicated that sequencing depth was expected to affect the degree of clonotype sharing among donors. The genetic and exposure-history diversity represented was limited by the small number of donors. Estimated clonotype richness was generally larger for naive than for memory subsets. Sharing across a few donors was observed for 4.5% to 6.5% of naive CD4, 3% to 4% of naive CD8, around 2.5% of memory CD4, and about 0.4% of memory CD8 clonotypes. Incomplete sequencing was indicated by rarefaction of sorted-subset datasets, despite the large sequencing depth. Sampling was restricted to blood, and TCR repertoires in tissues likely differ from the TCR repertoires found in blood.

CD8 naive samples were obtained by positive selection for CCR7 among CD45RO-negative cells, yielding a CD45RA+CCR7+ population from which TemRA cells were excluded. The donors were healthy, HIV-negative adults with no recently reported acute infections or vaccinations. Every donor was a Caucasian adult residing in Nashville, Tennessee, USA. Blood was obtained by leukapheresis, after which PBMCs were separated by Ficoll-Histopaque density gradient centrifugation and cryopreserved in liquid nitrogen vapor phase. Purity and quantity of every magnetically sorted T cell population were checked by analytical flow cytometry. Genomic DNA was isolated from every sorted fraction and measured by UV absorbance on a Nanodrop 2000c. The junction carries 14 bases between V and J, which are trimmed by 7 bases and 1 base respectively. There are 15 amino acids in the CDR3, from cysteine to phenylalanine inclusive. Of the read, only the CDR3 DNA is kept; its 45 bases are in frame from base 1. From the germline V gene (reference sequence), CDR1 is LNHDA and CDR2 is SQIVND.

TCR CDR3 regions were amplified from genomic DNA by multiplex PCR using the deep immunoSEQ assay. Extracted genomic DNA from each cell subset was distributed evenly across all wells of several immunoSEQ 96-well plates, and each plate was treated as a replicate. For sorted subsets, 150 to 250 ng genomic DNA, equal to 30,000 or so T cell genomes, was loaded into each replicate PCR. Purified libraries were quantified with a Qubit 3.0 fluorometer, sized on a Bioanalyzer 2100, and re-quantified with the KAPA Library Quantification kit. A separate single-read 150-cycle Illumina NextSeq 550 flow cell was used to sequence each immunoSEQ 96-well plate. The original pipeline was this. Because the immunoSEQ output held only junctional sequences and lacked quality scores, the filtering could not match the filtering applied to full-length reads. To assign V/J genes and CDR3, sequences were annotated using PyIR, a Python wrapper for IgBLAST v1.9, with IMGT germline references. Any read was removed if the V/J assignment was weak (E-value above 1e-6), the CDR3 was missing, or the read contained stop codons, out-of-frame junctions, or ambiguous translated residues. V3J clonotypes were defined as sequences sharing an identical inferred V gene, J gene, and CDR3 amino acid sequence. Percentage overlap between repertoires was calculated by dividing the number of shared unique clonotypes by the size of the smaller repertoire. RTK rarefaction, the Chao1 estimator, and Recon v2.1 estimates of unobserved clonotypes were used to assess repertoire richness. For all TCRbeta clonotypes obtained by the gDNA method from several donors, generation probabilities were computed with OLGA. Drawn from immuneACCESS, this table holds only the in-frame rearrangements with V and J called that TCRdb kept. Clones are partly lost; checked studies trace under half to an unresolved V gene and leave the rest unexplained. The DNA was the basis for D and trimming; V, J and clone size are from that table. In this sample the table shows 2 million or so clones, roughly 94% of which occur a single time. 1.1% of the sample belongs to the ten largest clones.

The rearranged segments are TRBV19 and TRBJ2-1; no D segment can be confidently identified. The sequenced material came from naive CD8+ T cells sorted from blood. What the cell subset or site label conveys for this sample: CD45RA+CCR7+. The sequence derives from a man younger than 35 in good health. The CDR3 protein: CASINTRVSYNEQFF. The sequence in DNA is TGTGCCAGTATTAACACCCGGGTGTCCTACAATGAGCAGTTCTTC. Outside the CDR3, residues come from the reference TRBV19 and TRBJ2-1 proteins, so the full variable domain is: DGGITQSPKYLFRKEGQNVTLSCEQNLNHDAMYWYRQDPGQGLRLIYYSQIVNDFQKGDIAEGYSVSREKKESFPLTVTSAQKNPTAFYLCASINTRVSYNEQFFGPGTRLTVL.